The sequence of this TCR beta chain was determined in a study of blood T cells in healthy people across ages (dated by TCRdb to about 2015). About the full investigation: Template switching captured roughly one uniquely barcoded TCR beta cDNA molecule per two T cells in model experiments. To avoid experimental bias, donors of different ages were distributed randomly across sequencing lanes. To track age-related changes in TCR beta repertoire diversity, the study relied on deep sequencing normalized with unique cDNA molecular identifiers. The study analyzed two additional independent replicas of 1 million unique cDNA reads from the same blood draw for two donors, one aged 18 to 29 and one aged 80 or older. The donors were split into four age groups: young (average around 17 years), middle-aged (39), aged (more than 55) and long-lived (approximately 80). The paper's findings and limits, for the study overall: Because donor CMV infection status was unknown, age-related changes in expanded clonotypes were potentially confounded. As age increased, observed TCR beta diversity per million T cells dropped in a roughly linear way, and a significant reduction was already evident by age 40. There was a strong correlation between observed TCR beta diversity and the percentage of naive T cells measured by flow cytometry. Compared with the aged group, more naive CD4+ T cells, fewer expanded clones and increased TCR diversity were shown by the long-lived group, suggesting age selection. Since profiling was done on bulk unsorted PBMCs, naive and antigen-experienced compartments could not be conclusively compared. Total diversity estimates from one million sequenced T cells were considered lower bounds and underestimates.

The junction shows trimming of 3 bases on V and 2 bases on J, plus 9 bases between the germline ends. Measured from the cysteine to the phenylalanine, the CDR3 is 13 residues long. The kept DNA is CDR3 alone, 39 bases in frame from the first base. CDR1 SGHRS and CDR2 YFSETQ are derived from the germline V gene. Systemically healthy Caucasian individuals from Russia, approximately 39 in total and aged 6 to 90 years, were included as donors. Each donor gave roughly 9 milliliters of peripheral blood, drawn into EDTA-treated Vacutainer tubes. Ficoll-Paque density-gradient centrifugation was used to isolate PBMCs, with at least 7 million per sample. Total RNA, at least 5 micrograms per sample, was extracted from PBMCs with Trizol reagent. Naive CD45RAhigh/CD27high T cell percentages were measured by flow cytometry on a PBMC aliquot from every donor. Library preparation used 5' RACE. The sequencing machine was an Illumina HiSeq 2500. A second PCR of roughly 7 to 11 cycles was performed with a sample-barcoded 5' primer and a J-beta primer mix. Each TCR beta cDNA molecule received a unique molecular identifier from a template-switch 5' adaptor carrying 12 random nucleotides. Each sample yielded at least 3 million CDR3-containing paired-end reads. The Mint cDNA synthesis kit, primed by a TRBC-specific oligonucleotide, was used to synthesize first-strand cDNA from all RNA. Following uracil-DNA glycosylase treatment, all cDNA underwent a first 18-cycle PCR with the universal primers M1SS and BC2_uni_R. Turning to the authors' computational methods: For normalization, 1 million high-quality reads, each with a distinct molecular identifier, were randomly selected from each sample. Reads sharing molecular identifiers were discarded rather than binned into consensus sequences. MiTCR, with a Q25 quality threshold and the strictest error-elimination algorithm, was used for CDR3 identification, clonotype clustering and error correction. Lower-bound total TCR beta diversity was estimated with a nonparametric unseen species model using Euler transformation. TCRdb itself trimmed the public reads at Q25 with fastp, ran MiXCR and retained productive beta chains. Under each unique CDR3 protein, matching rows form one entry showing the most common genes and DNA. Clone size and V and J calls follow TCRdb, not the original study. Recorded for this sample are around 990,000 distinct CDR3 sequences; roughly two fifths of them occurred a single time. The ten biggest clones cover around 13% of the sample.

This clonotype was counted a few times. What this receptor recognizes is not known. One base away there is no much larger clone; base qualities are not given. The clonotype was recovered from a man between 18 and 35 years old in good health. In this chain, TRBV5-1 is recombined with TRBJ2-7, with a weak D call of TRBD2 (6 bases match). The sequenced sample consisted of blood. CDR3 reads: CASSWDLTYEQYF. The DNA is TGCGCCAGCAGCTGGGACTTAACCTACGAGCAGTACTTC.